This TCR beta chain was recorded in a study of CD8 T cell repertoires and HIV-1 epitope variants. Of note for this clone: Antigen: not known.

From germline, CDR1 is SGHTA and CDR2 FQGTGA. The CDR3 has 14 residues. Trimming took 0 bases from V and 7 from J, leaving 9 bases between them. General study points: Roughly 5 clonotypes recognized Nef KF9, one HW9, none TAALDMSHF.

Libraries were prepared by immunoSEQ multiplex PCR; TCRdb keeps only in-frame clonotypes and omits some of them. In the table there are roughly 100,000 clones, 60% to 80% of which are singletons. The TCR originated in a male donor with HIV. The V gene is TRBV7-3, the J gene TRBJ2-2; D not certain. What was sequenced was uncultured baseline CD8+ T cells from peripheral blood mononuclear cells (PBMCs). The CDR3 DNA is TGTGCCAGCAGCTTAACCTCAGTTGGCGGGGAGCTGTTTTTT. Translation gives CASSLTSVGGELFF.